This T cell receptor beta chain was captured by sequencing in a study of Ad26.COV2.S vaccination and SARS-CoV-2 variants. Study summary: Intramuscular Ad26.COV2.S doses were given once or twice, 56 days apart.

To note about this clone: Its target is not known.

The method was immunoSEQ multiplex PCR; TCRdb's version includes in-frame clones alone and lacks a portion of them. The sample records roughly 400,000 clones, roughly 87% being singletons. Study-wide findings and caveats: Recipients given vaccine exceeded placebo recipients in spike-specific TCR breadth. Across vaccine and placebo recipients, the breadth of non-spike TCRs was similar.

J gave up 6 bases and V 4 bases, and 7 bases lay outside the gene matches. CDR1 is SGHDT, CDR2 YYEEEE, per germline. The CDR3 is made up of 14 amino acids. Indicated treatment: around 19 received Ad26.COV2.S at low or high dose, single or two shots; five or six received placebo; per-sample allocation not given. The investigators took samples on day 63 after the first vaccine or placebo injection. Vaccination used an Ad26 vector expressing Wuhan-strain SARS-CoV-2 spike. V and J are TRBV5-6 and TRBJ1-2; the match to TRBD1 covers 9 bases. The clonotype originates from a person between 18 and 59 years old who received the Ad26.COV2.S COVID-19 vaccine or a placebo. The specimen comprised peripheral blood, sampled in a trial of Ad26.COV2.S vaccine versus placebo. CDR3 coding DNA: TGTGCCAGCAGCGAGATTGGACAGGGGCATGGCTACACCTTC. Translated: CASSEIGQGHGYTF.